This entry is about one T cell receptor beta chain. This sample is drawn from a study of cytomegalovirus exposure and HLA in healthy donors. Researchers ran the PCR with 60 Vbeta and 13 Jbeta primers. Measured with immunoSEQ multiplex PCR; TCRdb has only the in-frame clones, and not every one. The table records over 110,000 clones, roughly 77% of them present only once. Germline V gives CDR1 SGHNT, CDR2 YENEEA. The CDR3 sequence is 13 residues long. Trimming took off 10 bases at V and 3 bases at J, with 13 bases between the two ends. Sequencing used PBMCs. V gene TRBV11-3 combines with J gene TRBJ1-5; maybe TRBD1 (6 bases). The clonotype comes from a female donor in good health and CMV-seronegative. CDR3 region: CAKMDRDNQPQHF. The CDR3 nucleotides read TGTGCCAAGATGGACAGAGACAATCAGCCCCAGCATTTT.